This T cell receptor beta chain comes out of a study of Graves' ophthalmopathy and Graves' hyperthyroidism. The authors amplified TCR beta CDR3 regions, and they did so from RNA transcripts for repertoire sequencing. HTBI primers served in a first-round RT-PCR, which a second-round multiplex PCR followed. TCRdb reprocessed the multiplex PCR reads with MiXCR, giving one entry per CDR3 protein. The sample has about 640,000 distinct CDR3 sequences, roughly 39% seen once. Comments on this clonotype: This could be a read error, since a much larger clone is one nucleotide away. Given the absence of the conserved phenylalanine or tryptophan at the CDR3 end, a read error is likely.

The CDR3 loop spans 15 amino acids. CDR1 DFQATT and CDR2 SNEGSKA come from the germline V gene (reference sequence). The V and J ends lost 6 bases and 6 bases respectively, with 18 bases between them. Sequencing was carried out using peripheral blood. This TCR came from an adult man with Graves' ophthalmopathy. This chain links TRBV20-1 with TRBJ1-6; D not resolved. This chain's CDR3 is CSAPDISAVNSPLHS. In DNA form, the CDR3 reads TGCAGTGCCCCCGACATAAGTGCCGTTAATTCACCCCTCCACTCT.